Listed here are 8 T cell receptor beta chains from one sample, sequenced in a study of blood T cell repertoires in COVID-19. Sequenced by immunoSEQ multiplex PCR; TCRdb stores in-frame clones only, minus some. The table lists hundreds of thousands of clones, more than 70% of them singletons. Sample: PBMCs or T cells enriched from blood (not recorded which). The origin of the receptors is a woman aged 40 to 55 with acute COVID-19.

The rearrangement links TRBV28 to TRBJ2-5; 7 bases fit TRBD1. V gave up 5 bases and J gave up 5 bases; unmatched junction bases: 8. Looked up from germline, CDR1 is MDHEN and CDR2 is SYDVKM. The CDR3 is made up of 14 amino acids. The DNA of the CDR3 is TGTGCCAGCAGTAGGACAGGAACACAGGAGACCCAGTACTTC. Translating it yields CASSRTGTQETQYF.

The rearrangement uses TRBV10-1 and TRBJ2-1; 9 nucleotides match TRBD1. V lost 0 bases and J lost 7; bases outside the gene matches: 7. The CDR3 is 16 amino acids. Germline V gene data show CDR1 as WNHNN and CDR2 as SYGVQD (reference sequence). The CDR3 loop reads CASSESLGTGRNEQFF. DNA of the CDR3: TGCGCCAGCAGTGAGTCTCTTGGGACAGGGCGGAATGAGCAGTTCTTC.

V and J are TRBV18 and TRBJ1-2; no clear D. CDR3 size: 14 residues. Trimming took off 6 bases at V and 2 bases at J, with 13 bases between the two ends. CDR1 is KGHSH and CDR2 is LQKENI in the germline V gene. The CDR3 sequence: CASSLGRENYGYTF. CDR3 sequence (DNA): TGTGCCAGCTCCCTCGGACGGGAGAACTATGGCTACACCTTC.

The chain's CDR3 is CASSLNSGQGAYTIYF. The CDR3 DNA reads TGTGCCAGCAGCTTAAATTCGGGACAGGGGGCCTACACCATATATTTT. The genes are TRBV7-6 and TRBJ1-3; 12 bases line up with TRBD1. From germline, CDR1 is SGHVS and CDR2 FNYEAQ. The J segment lost 8 bases and the V segment lost 2 bases, leaving 7 bases of the junction unmatched. The CDR3 contains 16 residues. The variable domain in full, with the rest retrieved from reference TRBV7-6 and TRBJ1-3, is GAGVSQSPRYKVTKRGQDVALRCDPISGHVSLYWYRQALGQGPEFLTYFNYEAQQDKSGLPNDRFSAERPEGSISTLTIQRTEQRDSAMYRCASSLNSGQGAYTIYFGEGSWLTVV.

This chain joins TRBV7-2 and TRBJ1-1; maybe TRBD1 (5 bases). V was clipped by 7 bases and J by 0 bases, with 15 bases between them. Germline V gene sequence: CDR1 SGHTA, CDR2 FQGNSA. This CDR3 is 15 amino acids long. CDR3 bases: TGTGCCAGCACCTCAAGGGGCCAGATGAACACTGAAGCTTTCTTT. This translates into CASTSRGQMNTEAFF.

CDR3 nucleotides: TGTGCCAGCAGCCTCCAAATGACAGGGTTGTACACCGGGGAGCTGTTTTTT. Translated: CASSLQMTGLYTGELFF. The genes are TRBV28 and TRBJ2-2; 7 positions match TRBD1. This CDR3 spans 17 amino acids. Looked up from germline, CDR1 is MDHEN and CDR2 is SYDVKM. V lost 6 bases, J lost 3 bases, and 13 bases stayed unmatched.

The V gene is TRBV30, the J gene TRBJ1-5, with 7 bases identical to TRBD1. The J segment lost 0 bases and the V segment lost 1 base, leaving 9 bases of the junction unmatched. Germline assignment: CDR1 GTSNPN and CDR2 SVGIG (reference sequence). The CDR3 spans 17 residues. The CDR3 nucleotides are TGTGCCTGGAGTGGGGGCAGGACAGGTCTTAGCAATCAGCCCCAGCATTTT. Amino acid sequence: CAWSGGRTGLSNQPQHF.

V and J are TRBV28 and TRBJ1-2, with 8 bases fitting TRBD1. CDR1 and CDR2 from the germline V gene are MDHEN and SYDVKM. With 7 bases clipped from V and 9 bases from J, the junction kept 7 bases outside the gene matches. This CDR3 contains 12 residues. The CDR3 is CASKGDRSSYTF. For the CDR3, the DNA is TGTGCCAGCAAAGGGGACAGGTCGAGCTACACCTTC.